A selection of T cell receptor beta chains follows, all from one sample in a study of OX40 agonist ivuxolimab in advanced cancers. Some clones are missing from TCRdb's copy, which holds only in-frame ones; the method was immunoSEQ multiplex PCR. The sample has about 40,000 clones, almost 85% seen once; the top ten hold about 2%. This specimen was CD4+ or CD8+ T cells sorted from blood, taken in a trial of the OX40 agonist ivuxolimab. Receptor source: an adult with an advanced solid tumor such as melanoma, head and neck, liver or kidney cancer. Both conserved end residues are part of each CDR3. The D gene is left open where the match is weak. Some rows mark clone size as missing; the rest say once, few, many or name a class of expanded clone.

j_call: TRBJ1-4; clone_size: few; v_call: TRBV9; d_call: TRBD1; cdr3_nt: TGTGCCAGCAGCGCGGGACAGGGAGTTGAAAAACTGTTTTTT; cdr3_aa: CASSAGQGVEKLFF
j_call: TRBJ2-2; clone_size: -; v_call: TRBV5-5; d_call: -; cdr3_nt: TGTGCCAGCAGCCGGGCGGGGAGCACCGGGGAGCTGTTTTTT; cdr3_aa: CASSRAGSTGELFF
j_call: TRBJ2-1; clone_size: once; v_call: TRBV15; d_call: -; cdr3_nt: TGTGCCACCAGCAGAGTAGCGGAGAATGAGCAGTTCTTC; cdr3_aa: CATSRVAENEQFF
j_call: TRBJ2-3; clone_size: -; v_call: TRBV12-5; d_call: TRBD1; cdr3_nt: TGTGCTAGTGGTTTGAACCCCAATGCCAGCCCGGGACAGGGGTATTTT; cdr3_aa: CASGLNPNASPGQGYF
j_call: TRBJ1-1; clone_size: -; v_call: TRBV29-1; d_call: -; cdr3_nt: TGCAGCGGCCTCGGGGGGCGCTCGGCTTTCTTT; cdr3_aa: CSGLGGRSAFF
j_call: TRBJ2-7; clone_size: few; v_call: TRBV16; d_call: -; cdr3_nt: TGTGCCAGCAGCCAATCTCAGGACTTCTCCTACGAGCAGTACTTC; cdr3_aa: CASSQSQDFSYEQYF
j_call: TRBJ2-1; clone_size: few; v_call: TRBV6-1; d_call: TRBD1; cdr3_nt: TGTGCCAGCAGTGAAGACAGGGGCACTGAGCAGTTCTTC; cdr3_aa: CASSEDRGTEQFF
j_call: TRBJ2-7; clone_size: -; v_call: TRBV23-1; d_call: -; cdr3_nt: TGCGCCAGCAGTCAATGTCTAGGGACGGGGGATTTTGTTGGCGAGCAGTACTTC; cdr3_aa: CASSQCLGTGDFVGEQYF
j_call: TRBJ2-7; clone_size: -; v_call: TRBV2; d_call: TRBD2; cdr3_nt: TGTGCCAGCAGTGACAGGACTAGCTTCTACGAGCAGTACTTC; cdr3_aa: CASSDRTSFYEQYF
j_call: TRBJ2-1; clone_size: once; v_call: TRBV4-1; d_call: TRBD2; cdr3_nt: TGCGCCAGCAGCCAGGCCTGGTCAGCGGGGACCTACAATGAGCAGTTCTTC; cdr3_aa: CASSQAWSAGTYNEQFF
j_call: TRBJ2-7; clone_size: -; v_call: TRBV4-1; d_call: -; cdr3_nt: TGCGCCAGCAGCCAAAGCGACCCGTCTAGCGAGCAGTACTTC; cdr3_aa: CASSQSDPSSEQYF
j_call: TRBJ2-1; clone_size: -; v_call: TRBV10-3; d_call: TRBD2; cdr3_nt: TGTGCCACGCTCCTCGGGGGGTCCTACAATGAGCAGTTCTTC; cdr3_aa: CATLLGGSYNEQFF
j_call: TRBJ1-1; clone_size: -; v_call: TRBV27; d_call: TRBD1; cdr3_nt: TGTGCCAGCAGTGTTAGGGGACAGGTGTACACTGAAGCTTTCTTT; cdr3_aa: CASSVRGQVYTEAFF
j_call: TRBJ2-1; clone_size: -; v_call: TRBV7-3; d_call: TRBD2; cdr3_nt: TGTGCCAGCAGCTTAAGGACTAGCGGGGTCAATGAGCAGTTCTTC; cdr3_aa: CASSLRTSGVNEQFF
j_call: TRBJ1-5; clone_size: -; v_call: TRBV15; d_call: -; cdr3_nt: TGTGCCACCAGCAGAGATGGGTCAAATCAGCCCCAGCATTTT; cdr3_aa: CATSRDGSNQPQHF